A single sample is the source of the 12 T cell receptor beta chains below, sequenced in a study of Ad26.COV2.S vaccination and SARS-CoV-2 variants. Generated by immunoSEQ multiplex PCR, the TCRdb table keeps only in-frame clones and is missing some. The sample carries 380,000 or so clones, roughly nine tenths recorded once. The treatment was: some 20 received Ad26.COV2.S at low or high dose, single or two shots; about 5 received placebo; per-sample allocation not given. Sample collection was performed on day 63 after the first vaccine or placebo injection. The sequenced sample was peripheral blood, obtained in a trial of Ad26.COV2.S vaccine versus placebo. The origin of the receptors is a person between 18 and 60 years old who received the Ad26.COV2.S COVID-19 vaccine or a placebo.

CDR3: CASSKDGGTCGYEQYF. In DNA form, the CDR3 reads TGTGCCAGCAGCAAAGATGGAGGGACCTGCGGTTACGAGCAGTACTTC. The rearrangement joins TRBV21-1 to TRBJ2-7; the table's D call, TRBD2, was not checked against the DNA. TRBV21-1 is noted as a pseudogene. The CDR3 loop spans 16 amino acids.

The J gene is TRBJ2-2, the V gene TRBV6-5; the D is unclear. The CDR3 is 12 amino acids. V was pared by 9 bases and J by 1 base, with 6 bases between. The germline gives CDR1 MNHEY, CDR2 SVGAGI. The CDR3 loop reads CASHRNTGELFF. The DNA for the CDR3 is TGTGCCAGTCATCGGAACACCGGGGAGCTGTTTTTT.

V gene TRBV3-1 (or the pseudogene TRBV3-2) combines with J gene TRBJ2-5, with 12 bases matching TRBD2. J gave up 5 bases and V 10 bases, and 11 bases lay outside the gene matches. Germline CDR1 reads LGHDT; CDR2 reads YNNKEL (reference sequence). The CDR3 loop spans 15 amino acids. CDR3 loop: CATRTSGGMGETQYF. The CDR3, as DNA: TGTGCCACACGTACTAGCGGGGGGATGGGGGAGACCCAGTACTTC.

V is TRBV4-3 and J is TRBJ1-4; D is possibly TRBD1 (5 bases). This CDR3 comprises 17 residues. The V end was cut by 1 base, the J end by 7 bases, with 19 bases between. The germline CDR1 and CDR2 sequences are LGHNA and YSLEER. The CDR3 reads CASSQADEAWGGEKLFF. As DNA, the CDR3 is TGCGCCAGCAGCCAAGCTGACGAGGCCTGGGGGGGTGAAAAACTGTTTTTT.

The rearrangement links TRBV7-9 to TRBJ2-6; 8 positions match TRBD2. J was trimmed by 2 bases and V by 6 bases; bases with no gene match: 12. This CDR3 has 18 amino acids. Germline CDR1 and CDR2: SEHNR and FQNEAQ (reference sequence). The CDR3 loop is CASSQNRGGAAGANVLTF. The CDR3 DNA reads TGTGCCAGCAGTCAAAACCGGGGGGGCGCCGCTGGGGCCAACGTCCTGACTTTC. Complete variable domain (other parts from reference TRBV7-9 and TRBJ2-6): DTGVSQNPRHKITKRGQNVTFRCDPISEHNRLYWYRQTLGQGPEFLTYFQNEAQLEKSRLLSDRFSAERPKGSFSTLEIQRTEQGDSAMYLCASSQNRGGAAGANVLTFGAGSRLTVL.

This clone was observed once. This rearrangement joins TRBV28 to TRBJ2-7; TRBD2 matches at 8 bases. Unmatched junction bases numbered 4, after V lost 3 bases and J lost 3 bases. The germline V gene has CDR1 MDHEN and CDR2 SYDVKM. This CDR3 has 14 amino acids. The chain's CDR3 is CASSFRGGGYEQYF. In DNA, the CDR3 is TGTGCCAGCAGTTTTCGGGGGGGCGGCTACGAGCAGTACTTC.

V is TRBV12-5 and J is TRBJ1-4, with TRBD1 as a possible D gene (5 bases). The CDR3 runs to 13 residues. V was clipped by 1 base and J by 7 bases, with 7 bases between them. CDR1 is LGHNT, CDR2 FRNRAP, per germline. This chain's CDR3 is CASGLAGSEKLFF. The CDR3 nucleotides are TGTGCTAGTGGTTTGGCAGGGAGTGAAAAACTGTTTTTT.

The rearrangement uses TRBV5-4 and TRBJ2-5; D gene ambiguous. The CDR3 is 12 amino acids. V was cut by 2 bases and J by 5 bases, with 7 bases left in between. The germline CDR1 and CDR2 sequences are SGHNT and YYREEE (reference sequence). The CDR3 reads CASSFNEETQYF. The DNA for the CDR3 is TGTGCCAGCAGCTTCAATGAGGAGACCCAGTACTTC.

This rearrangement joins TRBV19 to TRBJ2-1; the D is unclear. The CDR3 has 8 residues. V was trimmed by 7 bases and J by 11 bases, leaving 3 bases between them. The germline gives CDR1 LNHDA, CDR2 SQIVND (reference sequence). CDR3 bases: TGTGCCAGTAACAAGCAGTTCTTC. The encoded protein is CASNKQFF.

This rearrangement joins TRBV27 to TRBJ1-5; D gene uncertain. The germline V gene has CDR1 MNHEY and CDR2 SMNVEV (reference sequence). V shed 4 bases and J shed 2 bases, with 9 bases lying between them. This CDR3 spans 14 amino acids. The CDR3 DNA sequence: TGTGCCAGCAGTTCGTCAGTTCGCAATCAGCCCCAGCATTTT. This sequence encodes CASSSSVRNQPQHF.

The CDR3 spells CASSNLYNEQFF. The CDR3 nucleotides are TGTGCCAGCAGCAATCTCTACAATGAGCAGTTCTTC. V gene TRBV5-6 combines with J gene TRBJ2-1, with no clear D. Deletions cut 4 bases from V and 3 bases from J, with 5 bases between. CDR1 is SGHDT and CDR2 is YYEEEE in the germline V gene. The CDR3 length is 12 residues.

In DNA, the CDR3 is TGTGCCAGCAGCTTTCAAGTTGGACAGGGCGGAAACACCATATATTTT. Translating it yields CASSFQVGQGGNTIYF. The gene calls are TRBV7-2 and TRBJ1-3; 8 bases align to TRBD1. The CDR3 length is 16 residues. Trimming took 3 bases from V and 4 from J; bases not matched to a gene: 8. Germline CDR1 reads SGHTA; CDR2 reads FQGNSA.